Listed below are T cell receptor beta chains from one sample, sequenced in a study of shared clonotypes between healthy human individuals. Method: immunoSEQ multiplex PCR; TCRdb's copy keeps in-frame clones and lacks some. The repertoire holds about 680,000 clones, with about two thirds as singletons. The material sequenced was memory CD4+ T cells sorted from blood. The receptors were gathered from a woman under 40 in good health. Both conserved end residues are part of each CDR3. A D gene is named only where the DNA matches it firmly. For some rows the clone size is stated as once, few or many, or as a class when expanded; others skip it.

clone size: many; J gene: TRBJ1-1; D gene: NA; V gene: TRBV14; CDR3 protein: CASSLKNLRKDTEAFF; CDR3 DNA: TGTGCCAGCAGCCTCAAGAATCTAAGGAAGGACACTGAAGCTTTCTTT
clone size: NA; J gene: TRBJ2-7; D gene: TRBD1; V gene: TRBV20-1; CDR3 protein: CSARAFDRGHF; CDR3 DNA: TGCAGTGCTAGAGCATTCGACAGGGGGCACTTC
clone size: NA; J gene: TRBJ2-7; D gene: TRBD2; V gene: TRBV10-3; CDR3 protein: CAISEREGLYEQYF; CDR3 DNA: TGTGCCATCAGTGAGCGGGAGGGCCTTTACGAGCAGTACTTC
clone size: NA; J gene: TRBJ1-5; D gene: NA; V gene: TRBV19; CDR3 protein: CASTGGSPGGNQPQHF; CDR3 DNA: TGTGCCAGTACGGGTGGAAGCCCGGGGGGCAATCAGCCCCAGCATTTT
clone size: NA; J gene: TRBJ2-7; D gene: TRBD1; V gene: TRBV23-1; CDR3 protein: CASSQESGQGSYEQYF; CDR3 DNA: TGCGCCAGCAGTCAGGAGTCGGGACAGGGCTCCTACGAGCAGTACTTC
clone size: NA; J gene: TRBJ1-5; D gene: TRBD1; V gene: TRBV19; CDR3 protein: CASAQTGVGSNQPQHF; CDR3 DNA: TGTGCCAGTGCCCAAACAGGGGTTGGTAGCAATCAGCCCCAGCATTTT
clone size: NA; J gene: TRBJ1-5; D gene: NA; V gene: TRBV2; CDR3 protein: CASSEVQAPQPQHF; CDR3 DNA: TGTGCCAGCAGTGAAGTTCAAGCTCCCCAGCCCCAGCATTTT
clone size: NA; J gene: TRBJ1-2; D gene: TRBD1; V gene: TRBV7-9; CDR3 protein: CASSLAPRTGDYGYTF; CDR3 DNA: TGTGCCAGCAGCTTAGCCCCTCGGACAGGGGACTATGGCTACACCTTC
clone size: NA; J gene: TRBJ1-3; D gene: NA; V gene: TRBV5-4; CDR3 protein: CASSDGQGNTIYF; CDR3 DNA: TGTGCCAGCAGCGACGGACAGGGAAACACCATATATTTT
clone size: NA; J gene: TRBJ1-4; D gene: NA; V gene: TRBV4-1; CDR3 protein: CASSLSFDATNEKLFF; CDR3 DNA: TGCGCCAGCAGCCTTTCGTTTGATGCAACTAATGAAAAACTGTTTTTT